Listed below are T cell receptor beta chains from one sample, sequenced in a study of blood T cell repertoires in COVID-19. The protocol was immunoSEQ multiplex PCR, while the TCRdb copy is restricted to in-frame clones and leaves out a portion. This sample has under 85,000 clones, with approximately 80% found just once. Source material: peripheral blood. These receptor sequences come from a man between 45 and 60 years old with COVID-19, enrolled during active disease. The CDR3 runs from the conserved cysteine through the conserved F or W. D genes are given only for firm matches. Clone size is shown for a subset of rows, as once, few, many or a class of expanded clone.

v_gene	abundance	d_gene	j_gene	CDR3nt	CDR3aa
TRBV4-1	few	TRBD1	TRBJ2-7	TGCGCCAGCAGCGCGCAGAGGACAGGAAGTTACGAGCAGTACTTC	CASSAQRTGSYEQYF
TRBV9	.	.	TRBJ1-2	TGTGCCAGCAGCCCAGCTAACTATGGCTACACCTTC	CASSPANYGYTF
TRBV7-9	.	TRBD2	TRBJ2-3	TGTGCCAGCAGCTCCGGGGGGGATACAGATACGCAGTATTTT	CASSSGGDTDTQYF
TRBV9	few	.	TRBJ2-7	TGTGCCAGCAGCGTAGGTGGGACAAACTACGAGCAGTACTTC	CASSVGGTNYEQYF
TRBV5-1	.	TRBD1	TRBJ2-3	TGCGCCAGCAGCTTGGGGGACAGGGGGGCAGATACGCAGTATTTT	CASSLGDRGADTQYF
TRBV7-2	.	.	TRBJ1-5	TGTGCCAGCAGCTCCCAAGGCGGTCAGCCCCAGCATTTT	CASSSQGGQPQHF
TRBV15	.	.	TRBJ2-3	TGTGCCACCAGCAGAGAGAGAGATACGCAGTATTTT	CATSRERDTQYF
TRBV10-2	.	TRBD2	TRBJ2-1	TGCGCCAGCAGTGTCCAGCGGGGGGGATCCTTAATAGAGCAGTTCTTC	CASSVQRGGSLIEQFF
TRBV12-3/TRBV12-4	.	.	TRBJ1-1	TGTGCCAGCAGAAAAGAGGCGGCTGAAGCTTTCTTT	CASRKEAAEAFF
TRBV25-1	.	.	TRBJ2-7	TGTGCCAGCAGTCCACCTCGCAGGGCGTCGGCCTACGAGCAGTACTTC	CASSPPRRASAYEQYF
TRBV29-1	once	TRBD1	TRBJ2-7	TGCAGCGTGTGGGGGGACAGGGACGGCCACGAGCAGTACTTC	CSVWGDRDGHEQYF
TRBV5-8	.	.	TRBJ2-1	TGTGCCAGCAAGTCACAGTACAATGAGCAGTTCTTC	CASKSQYNEQFF
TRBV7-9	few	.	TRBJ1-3	TGTGCCAGCAGCTTAGCGCCAGGGCCGAACACCATATATTTT	CASSLAPGPNTIYF
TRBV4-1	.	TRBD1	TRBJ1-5	TGCGCCAGCAGCCAAGAGACAGGGGATAGCAATCAGCCCCAGCATTTT	CASSQETGDSNQPQHF
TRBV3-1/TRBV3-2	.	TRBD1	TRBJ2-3	TGTGCCAGCAGCCCGACAGGGGGATTAGCTGGCACAGATACGCAGTATTTT	CASSPTGGLAGTDTQYF
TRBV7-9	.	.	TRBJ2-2	TGTGCCAGCGCCGGGACTTTGAACACCGGGGAGCTGTTTTTT	CASAGTLNTGELFF
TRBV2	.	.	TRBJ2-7	TGTGCCAGCAGTTCCGGACAGTACGAGCAGTACTTC	CASSSGQYEQYF
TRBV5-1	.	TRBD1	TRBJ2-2	TGCGCCAGCAGGTCCGGGACAGCGAACACCGGGGAGCTGTTTTTT	CASRSGTANTGELFF
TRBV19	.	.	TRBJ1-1	TGTGCCACCCATCAAAGTGGTCACAGGGCGAACACTGAAGCTTTCTTT	CATHQSGHRANTEAFF